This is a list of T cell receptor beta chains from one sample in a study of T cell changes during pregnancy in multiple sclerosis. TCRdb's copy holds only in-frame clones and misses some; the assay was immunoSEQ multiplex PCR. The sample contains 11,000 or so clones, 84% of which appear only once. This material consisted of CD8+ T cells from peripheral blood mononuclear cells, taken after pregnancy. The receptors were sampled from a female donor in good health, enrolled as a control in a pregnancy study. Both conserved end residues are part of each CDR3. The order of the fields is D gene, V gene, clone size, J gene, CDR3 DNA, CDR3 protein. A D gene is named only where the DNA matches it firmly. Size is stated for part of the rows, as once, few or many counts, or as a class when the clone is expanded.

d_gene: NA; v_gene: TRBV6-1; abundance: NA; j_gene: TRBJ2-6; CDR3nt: TGTGCCAGCAGTGAATCAGCTGGGGCCAACGTCCTGACTTTC; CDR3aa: CASSESAGANVLTF
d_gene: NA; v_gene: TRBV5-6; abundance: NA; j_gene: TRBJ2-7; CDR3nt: TGTGCCAGCAGCTTTCGAAGAGGCGAGCAGTACTTC; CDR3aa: CASSFRRGEQYF
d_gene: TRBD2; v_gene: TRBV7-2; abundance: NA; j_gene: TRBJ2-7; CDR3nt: TGTGCCAGCAGCTTTCTACGTCATAGCGGGGCTCCATACGAGCAGTACTTC; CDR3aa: CASSFLRHSGAPYEQYF
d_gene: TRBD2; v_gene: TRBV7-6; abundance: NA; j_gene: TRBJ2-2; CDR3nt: TGTGCCAGCAGCTTAGGGGGAGGGCCCGGGGAGCTGTTTTTT; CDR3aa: CASSLGGGPGELFF
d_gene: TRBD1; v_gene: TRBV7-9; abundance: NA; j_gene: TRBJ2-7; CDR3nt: TGTGCCAGCAGGAATACGCGACAGGGGGCCTACGAGCAGTACTTC; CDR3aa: CASRNTRQGAYEQYF
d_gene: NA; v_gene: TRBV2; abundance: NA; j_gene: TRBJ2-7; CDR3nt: TGTGCCAGCAGCAACAGGGGACTCTACGAGCAGTACTTC; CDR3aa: CASSNRGLYEQYF
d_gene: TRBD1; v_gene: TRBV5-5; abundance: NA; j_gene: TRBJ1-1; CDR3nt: TGTGCCAGCAGCTTGGACAGGGGGTTTTACACTGAAGCTTTCTTT; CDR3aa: CASSLDRGFYTEAFF
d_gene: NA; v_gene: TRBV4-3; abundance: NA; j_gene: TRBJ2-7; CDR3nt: TGCGCCAGCAGCCCTTCGACCGAGACTTTCTACGAGCAGTACTTC; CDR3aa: CASSPSTETFYEQYF
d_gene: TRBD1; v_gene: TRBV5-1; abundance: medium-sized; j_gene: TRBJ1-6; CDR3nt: TGCGCCAGCAGCCCGGGCGAGAGGGGACAGGTCAATTCACCCCTCCACTTT; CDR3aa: CASSPGERGQVNSPLHF
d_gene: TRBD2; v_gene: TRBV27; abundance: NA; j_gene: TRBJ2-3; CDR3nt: TGTGCCAGCAGTCCCCGGACTAGCGGGACCACAGATACGCAGTATTTT; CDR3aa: CASSPRTSGTTDTQYF
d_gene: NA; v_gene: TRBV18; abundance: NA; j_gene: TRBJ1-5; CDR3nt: TGTGCCAGCTCCCGACTGAGCAATCAGCCCCAGCATTTT; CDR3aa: CASSRLSNQPQHF
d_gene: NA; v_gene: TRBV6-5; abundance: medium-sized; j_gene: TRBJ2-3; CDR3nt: TGTGCCAGCAGTAGGGGTTTCACAGATACGCAGTATTTT; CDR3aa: CASSRGFTDTQYF
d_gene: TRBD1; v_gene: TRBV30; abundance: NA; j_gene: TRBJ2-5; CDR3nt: TGTGCCTGGTCCACAGGGGCTCAAGAGACCCAGTACTTC; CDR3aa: CAWSTGAQETQYF
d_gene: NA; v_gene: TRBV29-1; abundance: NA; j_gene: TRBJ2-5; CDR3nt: TGCAGCGTTGAATCTCACAGGACCAAAGAGACCCAGTACTTC; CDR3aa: CSVESHRTKETQYF
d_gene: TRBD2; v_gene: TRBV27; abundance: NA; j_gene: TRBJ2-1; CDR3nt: TGTGCCAGCAGTTTACATGTCGGGAGGGCGGGAGAGCAGTTCTTC; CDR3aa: CASSLHVGRAGEQFF
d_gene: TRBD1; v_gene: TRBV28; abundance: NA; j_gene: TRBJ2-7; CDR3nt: TGTGCCAGCAGTTGGACAGGGGGCGGGTACGAGCAGTACTTC; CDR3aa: CASSWTGGGYEQYF
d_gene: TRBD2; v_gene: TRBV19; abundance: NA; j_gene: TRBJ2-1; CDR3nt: TGTGCCAGTAGTATTAGGACTAGCGGTTACAATGAGCAGTTCTTC; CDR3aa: CASSIRTSGYNEQFF
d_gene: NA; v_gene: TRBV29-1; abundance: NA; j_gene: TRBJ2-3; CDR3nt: TGCAGCGTTGAACAGGGCCGGGCGTGGCCAGATACGCAGTATTTT; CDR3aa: CSVEQGRAWPDTQYF
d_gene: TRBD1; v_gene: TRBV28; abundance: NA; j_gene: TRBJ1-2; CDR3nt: TGTGCCAGCACTACGGGACAGGGCCCCAAAGAGAGGTGGTTGCTTTATGGCTACACCTTC; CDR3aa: CASTTGQGPKERWLLYGYTF
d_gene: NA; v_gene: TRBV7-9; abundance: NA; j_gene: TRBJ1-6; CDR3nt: TGTGCCAGCAGCTCCCCAGAGGGCAGGAGCTCCTATAATTCACCCCTCCACTTT; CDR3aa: CASSSPEGRSSYNSPLHF
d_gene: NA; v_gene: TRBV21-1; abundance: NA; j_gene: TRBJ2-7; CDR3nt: TGTGCCACCGTACCAAGCGGATCTCGCTACGAGCAGTACTTC; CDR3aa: CATVPSGSRYEQYF